Listed here are 32 T cell receptor beta chains from one sample, sequenced in a study of blood T cell repertoires in COVID-19. TCRdb's table, derived via immunoSEQ multiplex PCR, lists solely in-frame clones and lacks some. The data contain around 290,000 clones, around 90% of them singletons. Source material: PBMCs or T cells enriched from blood (not recorded which). The receptors were gathered from a woman aged 25 to 39 who had recovered from COVID-19.

J is TRBJ2-1 and V is TRBV9, with D unresolved. Germline CDR1 reads SGDLS; CDR2 reads YYNGEE. The CDR3 consists of 14 residues. Trimming removed 3 bases at V and 6 bases at J, with 13 bases between. In DNA, the CDR3 is TGTGCCAGCAGCGGTCGCCAGTCTCTCAATGAGCAGTTCTTC. This translates into CASSGRQSLNEQFF. The variable domain in full, with the rest retrieved from reference TRBV9 and TRBJ2-1, is DSGVTQTPKHLITATGQRVTLRCSPRSGDLSVYWYQQSLDQGLQFLIQYYNGEERAKGNILERFSAQQFPDLHSELNLSSLELGDSALYFCASSGRQSLNEQFFGPGTRLTVL.

The chain links TRBV2 to TRBJ2-7; D may be TRBD1 (5 bases). The V gene lost 1 base and the J gene lost 8 bases, with 18 bases spanning the gap. CDR1 and CDR2 from the germline V gene are SNHLY and FYNNEI. The CDR3 loop spans 15 amino acids. The CDR3 DNA is TGTGCCAGCAGTGAAGGGGCTACAATAAGGGGAAAGCAGTACTTC. Translating gives CASSEGATIRGKQYF.

The V gene is TRBV10-1, the J gene TRBJ1-4, with D tentatively TRBD1 (6 bases). Trimming pared 3 bases from V and 7 bases from J, leaving 21 bases between. CDR1 is WNHNN and CDR2 is SYGVQD in the germline V gene (reference sequence). The CDR3 sequence is 17 residues long. The CDR3 region is CASSDPTLRDISEKLFF. The DNA of the CDR3 is TGCGCCAGCAGTGACCCGACTCTCCGGGACATAAGTGAAAAACTGTTTTTT.

This rearrangement joins TRBV19 to TRBJ2-7; 9 nucleotides agree with TRBD2. Germline V gives CDR1 LNHDA, CDR2 SQIVND (reference sequence). This CDR3 spans 14 amino acids. Trimming took 7 bases from V and 2 from J; bases not matched to a gene: 6. The CDR3 here is CASTAGGAAYEQYF. The DNA for the CDR3 is TGTGCCAGTACCGCGGGAGGGGCGGCCTACGAGCAGTACTTC.

The rearrangement links TRBV5-8 to TRBJ2-5; the match to TRBD2 covers 12 bases. Per the germline V gene, CDR1 is SGHTS and CDR2 is YDEGEE. The V gene end was trimmed by 2 bases and the J gene end by 5 bases; junction bases not matched to a gene: 10. This CDR3 comprises 17 residues. CDR3 in DNA: TGTGCCAGCAGCTTCGATCGGACTAGCGGGACCCAGGAGACCCAGTACTTC. Translated, it gives CASSFDRTSGTQETQYF. The full variable domain, in which reference TRBV5-8 and TRBJ2-5 provide the parts outside the CDR3, is EAGVTQSPTHLIKTRGQQATLRCSPISGHTSVYWYQQALGLGLQFLLWYDEGEERNRGNFPPRFSGRQFPNYSSELNVNALELEDSALYLCASSFDRTSGTQETQYFGPGTRLLVL.

V gene TRBV30 combines with J gene TRBJ2-3, with 12 positions matching TRBD2. The junction had 6 bases not matched to a gene; V was cut back by 4 bases and J by 1 base. The germline CDR1 and CDR2 sequences are GTSNPN and SVGIG (reference sequence). This CDR3 is 16 amino acids long. The CDR3 spells CAWTRPSGRGTDTQYF. CDR3 coding DNA: TGTGCCTGGACACGTCCTAGCGGGAGGGGCACAGATACGCAGTATTTT.

The chain employs TRBV6-5 and TRBJ2-2; TRBD1 aligns across 8 bases. V was pared by 6 bases and J by 1 base, with 4 bases of the junction left unmatched. The CDR3 spans 15 residues. The germline gives CDR1 MNHEY, CDR2 SVGAGI. The CDR3 DNA reads as TGTGCCAGCAGATCTGGGACAGGGAACACCGGGGAGCTGTTTTTT. Translating gives CASRSGTGNTGELFF.

V gene TRBV19 combines with J gene TRBJ1-5; weak D call: TRBD1 (5 bases). CDR3 length: 15 amino acids. The germline CDR1 and CDR2 sequences are LNHDA and SQIVND (reference sequence). Trimming shortened V by 1 base and J by 3 bases, and 10 bases separated the two germline ends. This chain's CDR3 is CASSIVDTPNQPQHF. CDR3 DNA: TGTGCCAGTAGTATAGTGGACACCCCCAATCAGCCCCAGCATTTT. The entire variable domain, with the rest obtained from reference TRBV19 and TRBJ1-5, is as follows: DGGITQSPKYLFRKEGQNVTLSCEQNLNHDAMYWYRQDPGQGLRLIYYSQIVNDFQKGDIAEGYSVSREKKESFPLTVTSAQKNPTAFYLCASSIVDTPNQPQHFGDGTRLSIL.

This chain connects TRBV5-4 to TRBJ2-3; the match to TRBD2 covers 7 bases. The CDR3 totals 15 residues. The germline CDR1 and CDR2 sequences are SGHNT and YYREEE (reference sequence). The J segment lost 2 bases and the V segment lost 4 bases, leaving 7 bases of the junction unmatched. DNA of the CDR3: TGTGCCAGCAGCCCCAGACTAGCTAACACAGATACGCAGTATTTT. Translation: CASSPRLANTDTQYF. The full variable domain, in which reference TRBV5-4 and TRBJ2-3 provide the parts outside the CDR3, is ETGVTQSPTHLIKTRGQQVTLRCSSQSGHNTVSWYQQALGQGPQFIFQYYREEENGRGNFPPRFSGLQFPNYSSELNVNALELDDSALYLCASSPRLANTDTQYFGPGTRLTVL.

The chain joins TRBV5-1 to TRBJ1-2; D is undetermined. Germline CDR1 is SGHRS and CDR2 is YFSETQ. V gave up 5 bases and J gave up 4 bases, with 18 bases separating them. The CDR3 extends over 15 amino acids. The CDR3 region has the DNA TGCGCCAGCAGGAATCTAGGCGCGGCGGGCTATGGCTACACCTTC. It specifies CASRNLGAAGYGYTF. The variable domain in full, completed from reference TRBV5-1 and TRBJ1-2, reads KAGVTQTPRYLIKTRGQQVTLSCSPISGHRSVSWYQQTPGQGLQFLFEYFSETQRNKGNFPGRFSGRQFSNSRSEMNVSTLELGDSALYLCASRNLGAAGYGYTFGSGTRLTVV.

V gene TRBV10-2 combines with J gene TRBJ2-7; D is perhaps TRBD2 (6 bases). Germline V lookup: CDR1 WSHSY, CDR2 SAAADI. Trimming left V 4 bases short and J 0 bases short, with 10 bases between. The length of the CDR3 is 14 residues. CDR3 residues: CASSGAGPSYEQYF. The CDR3 nucleotides read TGCGCCAGCAGTGGGGCGGGGCCCTCCTACGAGCAGTACTTC.

The chain employs TRBV25-1 and TRBJ2-3; 13 bases agree with TRBD2. J gave up 1 base and V 4 bases, and 8 bases lay outside the gene matches. This CDR3 is 18 amino acids long. Germline-derived CDR1 and CDR2 are MGHDK and SYGVNS. CDR3 sequence reads: CASSGRRLAGGGTDTQYF. Written as DNA, the CDR3 is TGTGCCAGCAGTGGACGGCGACTAGCGGGAGGTGGCACAGATACGCAGTATTTT.

The gene calls are TRBV9 and TRBJ2-1; TRBD2 agrees at 8 bases. Germline V gives CDR1 SGDLS, CDR2 YYNGEE. The length of the CDR3 is 16 residues. Trimming cost V 1 base and J 4 bases; bases outside gene matches: 7. The DNA of the CDR3 is TGTGCCAGCAGCGTACGGAGCGGGGGACCTTACAATGAGCAGTTCTTC. This translates into CASSVRSGGPYNEQFF.

The chain couples TRBV7-2 to TRBJ1-5; TRBD1 matches at 7 bases. The CDR3 sequence is 15 residues long. Germline V CDR1 and CDR2: SGHTA, FQGNSA. Trimming took 3 bases from V and 3 from J; bases not matched to a gene: 5. This CDR3 reads CASSFQGGNNQPQHF. For the CDR3, the DNA is TGTGCCAGCAGCTTTCAGGGGGGAAACAATCAGCCCCAGCATTTT.

The J gene is TRBJ2-1, the V gene TRBV9; 12 nucleotides agree with TRBD2. The germline V gene encodes CDR1 SGDLS and CDR2 YYNGEE. The length of the CDR3 is 16 residues. With 0 bases clipped from V and 7 bases from J, the junction kept 5 bases outside the gene matches. The CDR3 reads CASSVEGLAGGNEQFF. The CDR3 DNA reads as TGTGCCAGCAGCGTAGAGGGGCTAGCGGGAGGGAATGAGCAGTTCTTC.

The count of this clone is one. The chain uses TRBV9 and TRBJ2-2, with D unclear. This CDR3 has 13 amino acids. Germline assignment: CDR1 SGDLS and CDR2 YYNGEE. V was cut by 2 bases and J by 6 bases, with 8 bases left in between. The CDR3 here is CASSVPRAGELFF. In nucleotides, the CDR3 is TGTGCCAGCAGCGTCCCCCGCGCCGGGGAGCTGTTTTTT.

A single count supports this clone. The rearrangement links TRBV19 to TRBJ1-2; 8 nucleotides align to TRBD1. The CDR3 extends over 14 amino acids. Germline CDR1 and CDR2: LNHDA and SQIVND (reference sequence). V lost 5 bases and J lost 3; bases outside the gene matches: 5. This CDR3 is CASSETGDYYGYTF. CDR3 nucleotide sequence: TGTGCCAGTAGTGAGACAGGGGACTACTATGGCTACACCTTC.

The J gene is TRBJ2-2, the V gene TRBV19; the D gene is possibly TRBD1 (6 bases). The ends were cut back, 0 bases at V and 6 bases at J, with 8 bases in the middle. CDR1 is LNHDA, CDR2 SQIVND, per germline (reference sequence). CDR3 size: 14 residues. The chain's CDR3 is CASSIDWGPGELFF. The CDR3, as DNA: TGTGCCAGTAGTATAGATTGGGGGCCCGGGGAGCTGTTTTTT.

This clone was detected once. The chain recombines TRBV4-3 with TRBJ2-1, with 7 bases aligning to TRBD1. The CDR3 is 16 residues long. J lost 4 bases, V lost 3 bases, and 9 bases had no gene match. Germline CDR1 and CDR2: LGHNA and YSLEER. CDR3 sequence: CASSHAGTDGYNEQFF. The CDR3 DNA sequence: TGCGCCAGCAGCCACGCCGGGACAGACGGGTACAATGAGCAGTTCTTC.

The chain combines TRBV6-2 or TRBV6-3 with TRBJ1-2; TRBD1 aligns across 8 bases. CDR1 MNHEY and CDR2 SVGEGT come from the germline V gene. V shed 2 bases, J shed 14 bases, and the junction held 10 bases outside the gene matches. This CDR3 spans 13 amino acids. This chain's CDR3 is CASSYMGDRKITF. CDR3 DNA: TGTGCCAGCAGTTACATGGGGGACAGGAAGATTACCTTC.

CDR3 in amino acids: CASSSGEGMNTEAFF. CDR3 nucleotides: TGTGCCAGCAGCTCAGGGGAGGGTATGAACACTGAAGCTTTCTTT. The V gene is TRBV11-3, the J gene TRBJ1-1, with D possibly TRBD1 on 6 matching bases. The CDR3 covers 15 residues. Germline V gives CDR1 SGHNT, CDR2 YENEEA. Trimming shortened V by 4 bases and J by 0 bases, and 12 bases separated the two germline ends.

The chain employs TRBV28 and TRBJ2-7; 7 positions match TRBD1. There are 16 residues in the CDR3. CDR1 MDHEN and CDR2 SYDVKM come from the germline V gene. V gave up 4 bases and J gave up 1 base; unmatched junction bases: 10. The CDR3 coding sequence is TGTGCCAGCAGTTCTCCAAGTGGCAGGGGGTCCTACGAGCAGTACTTC. It yields the protein CASSSPSGRGSYEQYF.

CDR3 bases: TGTGCCTGGAGTTTCGGGGGGCTTGGCAAAAACATTCAGTACTTC. The encoded protein is CAWSFGGLGKNIQYF. The gene calls are TRBV30 and TRBJ2-4; tentative D call: TRBD2 (7 bases). Trimming cost V 2 bases and J 3 bases, with 14 bases left between them. CDR3 length equals 15 residues. The germline V gene has CDR1 GTSNPN and CDR2 SVGIG (reference sequence).

The J gene is TRBJ2-7, the V gene TRBV21-1; the table's D call TRBD1 went unverified against the DNA. TRBV21-1 is marked as a pseudogene. The CDR3 loop spans 13 amino acids. DNA of the CDR3: TGTGCCAGCAGCAAGGGGCCCTCCTACGAGCAGTACTTC. Amino acids: CASSKGPSYEQYF.

The count of this clone is one. The gene calls are TRBV11-1 and TRBJ2-2; 8 positions match TRBD2. Germline V gene sequence: CDR1 SGHAT, CDR2 FQDESV (reference sequence). The trim removed 2 bases at V and 4 bases at J, leaving 0 bases unmatched. The CDR3 length is 14 residues. The CDR3 nucleotides are TGTGCCAGCAGCTTAAGCGGGGGCACCGGGGAGCTGTTTTTT. It is translated as CASSLSGGTGELFF.

This chain joins TRBV5-1 and TRBJ2-2; 10 nucleotides match TRBD1. CDR1 is SGHRS and CDR2 is YFSETQ in the germline V gene. The CDR3 sequence is 14 residues long. Losses at the gene ends were 8 bases for V and 4 bases for J; bases not matched to a gene: 5. CDR3 sequence reads: CASARDRGTGELFF. CDR3 DNA sequence: TGCGCCAGTGCCCGGGACAGGGGCACCGGGGAGCTGTTTTTT. Based on the CDR3 plus reference TRBV5-1 and TRBJ2-2, the full variable domain is KAGVTQTPRYLIKTRGQQVTLSCSPISGHRSVSWYQQTPGQGLQFLFEYFSETQRNKGNFPGRFSGRQFSNSRSEMNVSTLELGDSALYLCASARDRGTGELFFGEGSRLTVL.

The genes are TRBV5-1 and TRBJ1-2, with D hard to call. V shed 0 bases and J shed 6 bases, with 6 bases lying between them. The germline V gene encodes CDR1 SGHRS and CDR2 YFSETQ. The CDR3 has 12 residues. The DNA of the CDR3 is TGCGCCAGCAGCTTGGACGGGGATGGCTACACCTTC. Its protein is CASSLDGDGYTF.

This rearrangement joins TRBV7-2 to TRBJ2-1; no reliable D call. This CDR3 comprises 16 residues. The germline gives CDR1 SGHTA, CDR2 FQGNSA. V lost 6 bases and J lost 0, with 15 bases in between. CDR3 residues: CASSLQPTSSYNEQFF. Here the CDR3 DNA reads TGTGCCAGCAGTTTACAGCCGACAAGCTCCTACAATGAGCAGTTCTTC.

This chain links TRBV27 with TRBJ1-3, with TRBD1 as a possible D gene (5 bases). From germline, CDR1 is MNHEY and CDR2 SMNVEV (reference sequence). The CDR3 runs to 14 residues. V was trimmed by 6 bases and J by 0 bases, leaving 9 bases between them. The CDR3 region is CASSPQGSGNTIYF. CDR3 DNA: TGTGCCAGCAGCCCGCAGGGCTCTGGAAACACCATATATTTT.

The chain has TRBV5-1 and TRBJ2-3, with TRBD1 identical over 8 bases. J lost 3 bases, V lost 2 bases, and 11 bases had no gene match. This CDR3 contains 17 residues. Germline V gene sequence: CDR1 SGHRS, CDR2 YFSETQ. The CDR3 sequence is CASSLNRGFGTTDTQYF. The CDR3 DNA sequence: TGCGCCAGCAGCTTAAACAGGGGGTTCGGAACAACAGATACGCAGTATTTT.

J is TRBJ1-2 and V is TRBV18, with 9 bases that match TRBD1. Germline trimming cut 0 bases from V and 8 bases from J; bases unmatched to any gene: 13. Germline loops: CDR1 KGHSH, CDR2 LQKENI. This CDR3 is 17 amino acids long. The CDR3 DNA reads as TGTGCCAGCTCACCACCGGGGAGGGACAGGGAGTATGGCGGCTACACCTTC. Translating gives CASSPPGRDREYGGYTF. Looking up the rest from reference TRBV18 and TRBJ1-2 gives the full variable domain: NAGVMQNPRHLVRRRGQEARLRCSPMKGHSHVYWYRQLPEEGLKFMVYLQKENIIDESGMPKERFSAEFPKEGPSILRIQQVVRGDSAAYFCASSPPGRDREYGGYTFGSGTRLTVV.

This rearrangement joins TRBV28 to TRBJ1-1; the D gene is possibly TRBD1 (6 bases). The V gene lost 5 bases and the J gene lost 8 bases, with 12 bases spanning the gap. The CDR3 totals 12 residues. Germline lookup yields CDR1 MDHEN and CDR2 SYDVKM. In DNA form, the CDR3 reads TGTGCCAGCAGTCTCGGACAGCCAGAAGCTTTCTTT. Its protein product is CASSLGQPEAFF.